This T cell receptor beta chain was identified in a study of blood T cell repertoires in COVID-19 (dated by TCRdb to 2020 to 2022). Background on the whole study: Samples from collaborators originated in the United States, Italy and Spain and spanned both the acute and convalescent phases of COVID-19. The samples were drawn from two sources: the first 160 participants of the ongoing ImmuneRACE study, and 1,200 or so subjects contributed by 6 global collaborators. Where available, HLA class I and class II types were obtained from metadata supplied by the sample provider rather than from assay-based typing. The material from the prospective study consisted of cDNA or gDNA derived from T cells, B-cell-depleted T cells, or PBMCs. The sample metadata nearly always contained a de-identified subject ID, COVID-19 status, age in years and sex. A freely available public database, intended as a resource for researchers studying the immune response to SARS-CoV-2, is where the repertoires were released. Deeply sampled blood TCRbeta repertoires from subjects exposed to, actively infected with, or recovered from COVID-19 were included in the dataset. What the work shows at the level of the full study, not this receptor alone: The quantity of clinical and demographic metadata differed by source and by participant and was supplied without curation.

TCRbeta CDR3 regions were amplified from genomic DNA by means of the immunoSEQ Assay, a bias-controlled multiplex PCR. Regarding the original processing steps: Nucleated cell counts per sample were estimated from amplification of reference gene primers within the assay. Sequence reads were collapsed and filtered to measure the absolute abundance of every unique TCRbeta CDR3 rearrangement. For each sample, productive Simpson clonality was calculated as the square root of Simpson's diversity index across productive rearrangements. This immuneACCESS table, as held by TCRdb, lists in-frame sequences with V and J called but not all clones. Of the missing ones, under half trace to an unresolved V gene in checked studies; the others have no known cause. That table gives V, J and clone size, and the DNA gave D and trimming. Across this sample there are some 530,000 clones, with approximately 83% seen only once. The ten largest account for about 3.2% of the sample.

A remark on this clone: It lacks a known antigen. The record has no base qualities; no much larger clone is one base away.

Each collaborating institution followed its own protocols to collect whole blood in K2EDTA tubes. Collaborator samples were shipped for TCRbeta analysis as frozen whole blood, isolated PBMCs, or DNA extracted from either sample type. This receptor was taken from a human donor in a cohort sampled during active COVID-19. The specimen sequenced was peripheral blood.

The DNA is as follows: TGTGCCAGCAGCCCACAACTAACCACTGAAGCTTTCTTT. This sequence encodes CASSPQLTTEAFF. The chain couples TRBV12-3 or TRBV12-4 to TRBJ1-1; the D gene is unclear. Trimming takes 6 bases from V and 4 bases from J, and the germline ends sit 12 bases apart. CDR3 length: 13 amino acids, cysteine to phenylalanine. The kept DNA is CDR3 alone, 39 bases in frame from the first base.